These T cell receptor beta chains were read from a single sample in a study of blood T cell repertoires in COVID-19. Produced via immunoSEQ multiplex PCR; TCRdb's table is partial and in-frame only. The data contain 200,000 to 300,000 clones, more than 85% of them seen just once; the ten biggest clones take up under 10%. Input material: PBMCs or T cells enriched from blood (not recorded which). The receptors derive from a man in his forties or fifties who had recovered from COVID-19. Each CDR3 is given with its conserved first and last residue. Each record gives: CDR3 length, J gene, clone size, V gene, D gene, CDR3 protein, CDR3 DNA. The D gene is left open where the match is weak. Not every row has a clone size; where given, it reads once, few, many or a size class.

>20|TRBJ2-1|NA|TRBV5-8|TRBD2
CASSWAGTSGGAGSYNEQFF
TGTGCCAGCAGCTGGGCGGGGACTAGCGGGGGGGCCGGCTCCTACAATGAGCAGTTCTTC
>14|TRBJ2-5|NA|TRBV14|NA
CASSQEQAKETQYF
TGTGCCAGCAGCCAAGAACAGGCCAAAGAGACCCAGTACTTC
>18|TRBJ2-7|once|TRBV29-1|TRBD2
CSVEDGGLAGVGEYEQYF
TGCAGCGTTGAAGATGGGGGACTAGCGGGAGTAGGGGAATACGAGCAGTACTTC
>17|TRBJ1-6|NA|TRBV5-4|NA
CASSLDSVSSYNSPLHF
TGTGCCAGCAGCCTGGACAGTGTGAGCTCCTATAATTCACCCCTCCACTTT
>19|TRBJ1-2|NA|TRBV18|TRBD1
CASSPMQTGEGAPFYGYTF
TGTGCCAGCTCACCAATGCAGACAGGGGAAGGGGCACCCTTCTATGGCTACACCTTC
>17|TRBJ1-2|NA|TRBV28|NA
CASSPPDLGGTNYGYTF
TGTGCCAGCAGTCCTCCCGACCTAGGAGGCACTAACTATGGCTACACCTTC
>16|TRBJ2-1|NA|TRBV7-9|TRBD2
CASSLATSGNRNEQFF
TGTGCCAGCAGCTTAGCTACTAGCGGGAATAGAAATGAGCAGTTCTTC
>16|TRBJ2-3|once|TRBV15|TRBD2
CATSRASSGGTDTQYF
TGTGCCACCAGCAGAGCGAGTAGCGGGGGGACAGATACGCAGTATTTT
>16|TRBJ2-1|NA|TRBV24-1|NA
CATSERGIGAYNEQFF
TGTGCCACCAGTGAACGGGGGATTGGGGCCTACAATGAGCAGTTCTTC
>16|TRBJ1-5|NA|TRBV19|NA
CASSIESHRASQPQHF
TGTGCCAGTAGTATAGAATCCCACAGGGCGAGTCAGCCCCAGCATTTT
>14|TRBJ2-7|once|TRBV28|NA
CASSFLLGAYEQYF
TGTGCCAGCAGTTTCCTCCTAGGGGCCTACGAGCAGTACTTC
>16|TRBJ2-3|NA|TRBV19|TRBD2
CASSGRVAGSRDTQYF
TGTGCCAGTTCCGGTAGGGTAGCGGGGTCCCGCGATACGCAGTATTTT
>15|TRBJ2-7|NA|TRBV6-2/TRBV6-3|NA
CASSYRKTDTYEQYF
TGTGCCAGCAGTTATCGTAAGACAGATACCTACGAGCAGTACTTC
>13|TRBJ1-1|NA|TRBV19|NA
CASKDRMNTEAFF
TGTGCCAGCAAAGACAGAATGAACACTGAAGCTTTCTTT
>15|TRBJ1-5|NA|TRBV28|NA
CASSLPPGVGQPQHF
TGTGCCAGCAGTTTACCTCCAGGGGTGGGTCAGCCCCAGCATTTT
>17|TRBJ2-3|NA|TRBV7-9|TRBD1
CASSSGQPKDITDTQYF
TGTGCCAGCAGCTCGGGACAGCCAAAAGATATCACAGATACGCAGTATTTT
>17|TRBJ2-7|NA|TRBV27|TRBD2
CASSLATSGRHSYEQYF
TGTGCCAGCAGTTTAGCGACTAGCGGGAGACACTCCTACGAGCAGTACTTC
>16|TRBJ2-1|once|TRBV11-3|NA
CASSLGGRSSYNEQFF
TGTGCCAGCAGCTTAGGGGGGCGGAGCTCCTACAATGAGCAGTTCTTC
>17|TRBJ2-1|once|TRBV28|TRBD1
CASSSSPGQGAYNEQFF
TGTGCCAGCAGTTCCTCCCCGGGACAGGGTGCCTACAATGAGCAGTTCTTC
>16|TRBJ2-7|NA|TRBV28|TRBD1
CASRLRGRTGDYEQYF
TGTGCCAGCAGACTTAGGGGCAGGACAGGGGATTACGAGCAGTACTTC
>14|TRBJ2-2|NA|TRBV6-5|NA
CASNEGAVTGELFF
TGTGCCAGCAACGAGGGAGCAGTCACCGGGGAGCTGTTTTTT
>16|TRBJ2-2|NA|TRBV5-1|TRBD2
CASTGGLAGTTGELFF
TGCGCCAGCACGGGGGGACTAGCGGGGACCACCGGGGAGCTGTTTTTT
>13|TRBJ2-2|NA|TRBV27|NA
CASISGNTGELFF
TGTGCCAGCATATCGGGAAACACCGGGGAGCTGTTTTTT
>16|TRBJ2-1|NA|TRBV21-1|NA
CASSKAGTGGYNEQFF
TGTGCCAGCAGCAAAGCGGGGACAGGGGGCTACAATGAGCAGTTCTTC
>14|TRBJ1-1|once|TRBV2|NA
CASSMSPGYGEAFF
TGTGCCAGCAGTATGTCTCCGGGGTATGGTGAAGCTTTCTTT
>13|TRBJ2-5|NA|TRBV29-1|TRBD1
CSVEPGQGETQYF
TGCAGCGTGGAGCCGGGACAGGGAGAGACCCAGTACTTC
>17|TRBJ1-1|NA|TRBV27|NA
CASSHLQLLNQGGVAFF
TGTGCCAGCAGCCACCTCCAACTTCTAAACCAGGGTGGGGTAGCTTTCTTT
>16|TRBJ2-1|NA|TRBV11-1|NA
CASSSDWGHRYNEQFF
TGTGCCAGCAGCTCCGATTGGGGACATAGATACAATGAGCAGTTCTTC
>12|TRBJ1-5|NA|TRBV28|NA
CAIAAGIQPQHF
TGTGCCATCGCGGCAGGGATTCAGCCCCAGCATTTT
>16|TRBJ1-5|once|TRBV7-2|NA
CASSLEGRGIVQPQHF
TGTGCCAGCAGCTTAGAGGGTCGGGGGATCGTTCAGCCCCAGCATTTT
>11|TRBJ2-4|NA|TRBV6-5|NA
CASSYSSVQYF
TGTGCCAGCAGTTACTCCTCCGTTCAGTACTTC
>14|TRBJ2-1|NA|TRBV4-2|NA
CASSQRGDYNEQFF
TGTGCCAGCAGCCAAAGGGGTGATTACAATGAGCAGTTCTTC
>18|TRBJ2-2|NA|TRBV5-4|TRBD2
CASSTHPSAGVFAGELFF
TGTGCCAGCAGCACCCACCCGTCAGCGGGAGTATTCGCCGGGGAGCTGTTTTTT
>14|TRBJ2-7|NA|TRBV5-4|TRBD1
CASSKDRVGHEQYF
TGTGCCAGCAGCAAGGACAGGGTCGGTCACGAGCAGTACTTC
>14|TRBJ2-5|NA|TRBV27|TRBD1
CASSSRQGVETQYF
TGTGCCAGCAGTTCCCGACAGGGGGTTGAGACCCAGTACTTC
>12|TRBJ1-6|NA|TRBV10-3|NA
CAAAGGRVPLHF
TGTGCCGCGGCGGGGGGGAGAGTACCCCTCCACTTT
>15|TRBJ2-1|NA|TRBV29-1|NA
CSVQGQRDNYNEQFF
TGCAGCGTTCAGGGCCAGCGGGACAACTACAATGAGCAGTTCTTC
>15|TRBJ2-3|once|TRBV5-1|TRBD1
CASSFEQGAIDTQYF
TGCGCCAGCAGCTTCGAACAGGGGGCCATAGATACGCAGTATTTT
>14|TRBJ1-4|NA|TRBV19|TRBD1
CASSPDRDGEKLFF
TGTGCCAGTAGTCCGGACAGGGATGGTGAAAAACTGTTTTTT
>15|TRBJ1-2|NA|TRBV6-1|TRBD1
CASSDRGQSYYGYTF
TGTGCCAGCAGTGATAGGGGACAGAGCTACTATGGCTACACCTTC
>15|TRBJ2-5|NA|TRBV6-2/TRBV6-3|TRBD1
CASSSTRQGQETQYF
TGTGCCAGCAGTTCCACCCGACAGGGACAAGAGACCCAGTACTTC
>13|TRBJ1-4|NA|TRBV7-7|TRBD1
CASSTRQGEKLFF
TGTGCCAGCAGCACCCGACAGGGGGAAAAACTGTTTTTT
>14|TRBJ2-7|NA|TRBV7-7|TRBD1
CASSDRDRVDEQYF
TGTGCTAGCAGCGACCGGGACAGGGTCGACGAGCAGTACTTC
>17|TRBJ1-4|NA|TRBV9|TRBD1
CASSVGRTGVTNEKLFF
TGTGCCAGCAGCGTAGGGCGGACAGGGGTGACTAATGAAAAACTGTTTTTT
>13|TRBJ1-1|once|TRBV10-1|NA
CASSTEINTEAFF
TGCGCCAGCTCAACAGAGATAAACACTGAAGCTTTCTTT
>14|TRBJ2-7|NA|TRBV19|TRBD1
CASKTGFVADEQYF
TGTGCCAGTAAGACAGGGTTTGTAGCTGACGAGCAGTACTTC
>15|TRBJ2-7|once|TRBV5-6|TRBD2
CASSLGLAGGYEQYF
TGTGCCAGCAGCTTGGGACTAGCGGGAGGGTACGAGCAGTACTTC
>15|TRBJ2-3|NA|TRBV27|TRBD2
CASSFLAGGADTQYF
TGTGCCAGCAGTTTTCTGGCGGGAGGTGCAGATACGCAGTATTTT